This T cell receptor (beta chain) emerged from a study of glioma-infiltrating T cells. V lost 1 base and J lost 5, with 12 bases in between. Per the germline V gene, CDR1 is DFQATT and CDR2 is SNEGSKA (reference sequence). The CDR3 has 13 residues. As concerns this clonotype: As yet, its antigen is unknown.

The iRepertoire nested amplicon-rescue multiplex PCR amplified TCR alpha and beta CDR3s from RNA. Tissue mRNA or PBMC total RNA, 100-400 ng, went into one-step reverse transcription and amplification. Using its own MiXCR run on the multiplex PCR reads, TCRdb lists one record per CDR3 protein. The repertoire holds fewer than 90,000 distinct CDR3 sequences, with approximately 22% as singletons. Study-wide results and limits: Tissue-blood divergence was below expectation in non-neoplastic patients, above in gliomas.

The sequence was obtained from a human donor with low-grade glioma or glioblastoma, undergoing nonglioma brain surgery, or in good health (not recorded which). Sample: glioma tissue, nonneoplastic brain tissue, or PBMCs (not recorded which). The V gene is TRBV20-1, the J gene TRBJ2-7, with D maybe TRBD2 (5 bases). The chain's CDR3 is CSARVTRGNEQYF. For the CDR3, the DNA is TGCAGTGCTAGAGTCACTAGAGGCAACGAGCAGTACTTC.